The 29 T cell receptor beta chains reported below all come from one sample, sequenced in a study of cytomegalovirus exposure and HLA in healthy donors listed by TCRdb under 2017. The library came from the immunoSEQ multiplex PCR assay. The multiplex PCR relied on a mix of 60 forward primers for TCR Vbeta segments and 13 reverse primers for TCR Jbeta segments. TCRdb limited this immuneACCESS table to in-frame rearrangements with V and J called. A share of clones is missing; checked studies link under half to unresolved V genes, and the rest is unexplained. The sample has 150,000 or so clones on record, 65% to 70% of them singletons. The ten most abundant clones make up around 9.3% of the sample. Sequenced sample: PBMCs. The receptors derive from a man aged 25-45 years in good health and CMV-seropositive.

The sample holds a few counts of this clone. This chain uses TRBV10-3 with TRBJ1-5; D remains ambiguous. This CDR3 is 13 amino acids long. CDR1 and CDR2 (germline): ENHRY, SYGVKD. The V gene lost 6 bases and the J gene lost 0 bases, with 6 bases spanning the gap. CDR3 nucleotide sequence: TGTGCCATCAGGAGAAGTAGCAATCAGCCCCAGCATTTT. Translation: CAIRRSSNQPQHF.

The chain is built from TRBV28 and TRBJ1-5; D is undetermined. CDR3 length: 16 amino acids. Germline V CDR1 and CDR2: MDHEN, SYDVKM. Trimming left V 2 bases short and J 7 bases short, with 18 bases between. The CDR3 DNA reads as TGTGCCAGCAGTTTAGTACGCGGAGGGTCCGGACAGCCCCAGCATTTT. It yields the protein CASSLVRGGSGQPQHF.

The V call is TRBV18, the J call TRBJ2-7; TRBD1 aligns across 9 bases. V lost 0 bases and J lost 2; bases outside the gene matches: 2. Germline CDR1 is KGHSH and CDR2 is LQKENI. This CDR3 has 15 residues. DNA of the CDR3: TGTGCCAGCTCACCACCGGGGACAGGGACCTACGAGCAGTACTTC. This translates into CASSPPGTGTYEQYF.

This chain uses TRBV21-1 with TRBJ2-7; no DNA check was done on the table's D call, TRBD2. TRBV21-1 constitutes a pseudogene. CDR3 length: 22 residues. The chain's CDR3 is CASSKGARGPPAASSGSYEQYF. The CDR3 DNA reads as TGTGCCAGCAGCAAAGGGGCCAGGGGGCCGCCCGCTGCATCTAGCGGGAGCTACGAGCAGTACTTC.

The V and J genes are TRBV5-8 and TRBJ1-2, with D maybe TRBD1 (6 bases). The CDR3 sequence is 15 residues long. In germline, CDR1 is SGHTS, CDR2 YDEGEE. The V and J ends lost 3 bases and 1 base respectively, with 13 bases between them. The CDR3 coding sequence is TGTGCCAGCAGCTACCGGGACACCCGTAACTATGGCTACACCTTC. Its translation is CASSYRDTRNYGYTF.

V gene TRBV2 combines with J gene TRBJ1-2; D not resolved. The germline V and J ends were trimmed by 7 bases and 7 bases, with 16 bases remaining between them. This CDR3 contains 13 residues. From germline, CDR1 is SNHLY and CDR2 FYNNEI. The CDR3 region has the DNA TGTGCCAGCACCTTCCCCCTCATCGGTGGCTACACCTTC. Translated, it gives CASTFPLIGGYTF.

The J gene is TRBJ2-3, the V gene TRBV9; 8 bases line up with TRBD1. The CDR3 is 16 residues long. Germline CDR1 and CDR2: SGDLS and YYNGEE. Trimming took 0 bases from V and 1 from J; bases not matched to a gene: 4. CDR3: CASSVGRGQGTDTQYF. The DNA of the CDR3 is TGTGCCAGCAGCGTAGGTCGGGGACAGGGCACAGATACGCAGTATTTT.

CDR3 region: CASSYGGGRPNEQFF. The CDR3 nucleotides are TGTGCCAGCAGTTACGGTGGCGGGAGGCCAAATGAGCAGTTCTTC. The chain links TRBV6-6 to TRBJ2-1; 8 bases are shared with TRBD2. The CDR3 consists of 15 residues. Trimming took 2 bases from V and 7 from J; bases not matched to a gene: 7. Germline V gives CDR1 MNHNY, CDR2 SVGAGI (reference sequence).

The chain links TRBV5-1 to TRBJ1-2; D is unclear. Trimming stripped 3 bases from V and 8 bases from J, with 8 bases between. Germline CDR1 SGHRS, CDR2 YFSETQ. The CDR3 extends over 11 amino acids. The CDR3 is CASSSQQGYTF. The DNA of the CDR3 is TGCGCCAGCAGCTCCCAACAGGGCTACACCTTC.

The chain is built from TRBV7-9 and TRBJ1-1, with 9 nucleotides matching TRBD1. The CDR3 consists of 15 residues. The V gene's germline CDR1 is SEHNR and CDR2 FQNEAQ (reference sequence). V lost 5 bases to trimming and J lost 9 bases; unmatched junction nucleotides: 13. The CDR3 loop is CASSRSETGGSKAFF. The CDR3 DNA is TGTGCCAGCAGCCGTAGCGAGACAGGGGGATCGAAAGCTTTCTTT.

The chain has TRBV4-2 and TRBJ1-2; 11 bases map to TRBD1. The CDR3 is 16 residues long. Germline assignment: CDR1 LGHNA and CDR2 YNFKEQ. The ends lost 0 bases at V and 8 bases at J; junction bases unmatched: 8. The CDR3 sequence: CASSQEFLDRGQGYTF. For the CDR3, the DNA is TGTGCCAGCAGCCAAGAGTTTTTGGACAGGGGGCAGGGCTACACCTTC.

The chain's CDR3 is CASSPRQGPHTGELFF. CDR3 sequence (DNA): TGTGCCAGCAGCCCTAGGCAGGGTCCCCACACCGGGGAGCTGTTTTTT. The V gene is TRBV11-3, the J gene TRBJ2-2; D is perhaps TRBD1 (5 bases). Germline-derived CDR1 and CDR2 are SGHNT and YENEEA. This CDR3 contains 16 residues. Trimming took 5 bases from V and 3 from J, leaving 16 bases between them.

The chain carries TRBV29-1 and TRBJ2-7; 7 nucleotides match TRBD1. Germline V gene lookup returns CDR1 SQVTM and CDR2 ANQGSEA. The CDR3 has 11 residues. V lost 7 bases and J lost 4; bases outside the gene matches: 4. The CDR3 DNA reads TGCAGCGGGGAGACAGGGTACGAGCAGTACTTC. Translated: CSGETGYEQYF.

The chain employs TRBV5-5 and TRBJ2-7; 9 bases agree with TRBD2. CDR1 and CDR2 (germline): SGHKS, YYEKEE (reference sequence). The CDR3 extends over 15 amino acids. Trimming took 4 bases from V and 4 from J; bases not matched to a gene: 9. CDR3 sequence (DNA): TGTGCCAGCAGCGCGGGACTAGCCGCCTCGTACGAGCAGTACTTC. Its protein product is CASSAGLAASYEQYF.

This rearrangement joins TRBV28 to TRBJ1-4; D remains ambiguous. V was trimmed by 1 base and J by 8 bases, leaving 17 bases between them. CDR3 length equals 16 residues. Germline V gives CDR1 MDHEN, CDR2 SYDVKM. The CDR3 is CASSLSGWGTLEKLFF. CDR3 coding DNA: TGTGCCAGCAGTTTATCGGGATGGGGAACTCTCGAAAAACTGTTTTTT.

CDR3 nucleotides: TGTGCCAGCAGTTACTCGCGAGGGTTGGACACTGAAGCTTTCTTT. Amino acid sequence: CASSYSRGLDTEAFF. The chain has TRBV6-5 and TRBJ1-1; no clear D. CDR1 MNHEY and CDR2 SVGAGI come from the germline V gene. Trimming took 0 bases from V and 3 from J, leaving 11 bases between them. The CDR3 contains 15 residues.

This clone was detected only once. The chain joins TRBV9 to TRBJ2-1, with 9 bases lining up with TRBD1. Per the germline V gene, CDR1 is SGDLS and CDR2 is YYNGEE. This CDR3 contains 15 residues. V lost 0 bases and J lost 7; bases outside the gene matches: 5. CDR3 protein: CASSVGGQGSNEQFF. As DNA, the CDR3 is TGTGCCAGCAGCGTAGGGGGACAGGGATCGAATGAGCAGTTCTTC.

This clone was counted a few times. This chain connects TRBV18 to TRBJ2-1; possible D gene TRBD2, 6 bases. Germline V gene lookup returns CDR1 KGHSH and CDR2 LQKENI. Trimming pared 8 bases from V and 13 bases from J, leaving 12 bases between. This CDR3 region has 10 residues. CDR3: CASSQDYQFF. CDR3 bases: TGTGCCAGCAGCCAGGACTACCAGTTCTTC.

J is TRBJ2-3 and V is TRBV5-1; 9 bases are a match to TRBD1. V shed 4 bases, J shed 8 bases, and the junction held 5 bases outside the gene matches. This CDR3 region has 13 residues. Germline CDR1 SGHRS, CDR2 YFSETQ. This CDR3 reads CASSPQGAGTQYF. In DNA form, the CDR3 reads TGCGCCAGCAGCCCACAGGGGGCTGGTACGCAGTATTTT.

The J gene is TRBJ2-3, the V gene TRBV28, with 13 bases identical to TRBD2. Germline V lookup: CDR1 MDHEN, CDR2 SYDVKM. CDR3 length: 18 amino acids. Trimming at V came to 7 bases and at J to 2 bases, leaving 12 bases not matched to a gene. CDR3 coding DNA: TGTGCCAGCACACCTCCGGGACTAGCGGGACCTTCCACAGATACGCAGTATTTT. Amino acids: CASTPPGLAGPSTDTQYF.

The V and J genes are TRBV29-1 and TRBJ1-1; D is unresolved. The CDR3 is 14 residues long. Germline values: CDR1 SQVTM, CDR2 ANQGSEA. Deletions cut 4 bases from V and 3 bases from J, with 15 bases between. CDR3 in DNA: TGCAGCGTTGTCGTCTCTATTTTACACACTGAAGCTTTCTTT. It encodes CSVVVSILHTEAFF.

The chain links TRBV5-1 to TRBJ1-5, with D possibly matching TRBD1 (6 bases). The CDR3 sequence is 15 residues long. The germline V gene has CDR1 SGHRS and CDR2 YFSETQ. V was trimmed by 6 bases and J by 1 base, leaving 14 bases between them. Written as DNA, the CDR3 is TGCGCCAGCACCTGGGAGGGGGGGAGCAATCAGCCCCAGCATTTT. Its protein is CASTWEGGSNQPQHF.

V usage is TRBV5-5 and J usage is TRBJ2-7, with 7 bases matching TRBD1. This CDR3 is 15 amino acids long. V shed 7 bases, J shed 3 bases, and the junction held 13 bases outside the gene matches. Per the germline V gene, CDR1 is SGHKS and CDR2 is YYEKEE (reference sequence). CDR3 amino acids: CASSEGGRLDYEQYF. Written as DNA, the CDR3 is TGTGCCAGCTCGGAAGGGGGCCGGCTCGACTACGAGCAGTACTTC.

The chain recombines TRBV18 with TRBJ2-7; the D gene is possibly TRBD1 (6 bases). Germline V gives CDR1 KGHSH, CDR2 LQKENI. This CDR3 has 15 residues. V shed 6 bases and J shed 7 bases, with 22 bases lying between them. The CDR3, as DNA: TGTGCCAGCTCCCCAACATATACCGGGACATCAGAGCAGTACTTC. Translation: CASSPTYTGTSEQYF.

V gene TRBV5-1 combines with J gene TRBJ2-7, with 11 bases matching TRBD2. The germline V gene encodes CDR1 SGHRS and CDR2 YFSETQ. V was clipped by 5 bases and J by 4 bases; unmatched bases: 8. The CDR3 has 15 residues. Here the CDR3 DNA reads TGCGCCAGCAGTTACCGACTAGCGGGAATGTACGAGCAGTACTTC. Amino acid sequence: CASSYRLAGMYEQYF.

In its sample, this clone was seen a few times. V is TRBV5-1 and J is TRBJ1-4, with D unresolved. The CDR3 length is 14 residues. V was pared by 0 bases and J by 7 bases, with 10 bases between. Germline V gene data show CDR1 as SGHRS and CDR2 as YFSETQ. Here the CDR3 DNA reads TGCGCCAGCAGCTTGGACGTAGTCGGTGAAAAACTGTTTTTT. It codes for CASSLDVVGEKLFF.

The rearrangement joins TRBV18 to TRBJ1-1; D is perhaps TRBD1 (5 bases). The CDR3 has 14 amino acids. With 3 bases removed from V and 8 bases from J, the gap between germline ends came to 16 bases. Per the germline V gene, CDR1 is KGHSH and CDR2 is LQKENI. CDR3 amino acids: CASSPVEAGREAFF. The DNA of the CDR3 is TGTGCCAGCTCACCCGTGGAGGCGGGACGGGAAGCTTTCTTT.

The chain combines TRBV5-6 with TRBJ2-7, with D possibly being TRBD1 (6 bases). The CDR3 sequence is 14 residues long. Germline V gene data show CDR1 as SGHDT and CDR2 as YYEEEE. V shed 2 bases and J shed 6 bases, with 15 bases lying between them. CDR3 residues: CASSFISGAGEQYF. CDR3 nucleotides: TGTGCCAGCAGCTTCATATCAGGGGCCGGCGAGCAGTACTTC.

The V and J genes are TRBV30 and TRBJ2-2; 7 bases align to TRBD1. The germline gives CDR1 GTSNPN, CDR2 SVGIG (reference sequence). V was clipped by 4 bases and J by 3 bases; unmatched bases: 8. The CDR3 covers 15 residues. The DNA of the CDR3 is TGTGCCTGGACAAGACAGGGCTCTCACACCGGGGAGCTGTTTTTT. Amino acid sequence: CAWTRQGSHTGELFF.